This entry features one T cell receptor beta chain sequence. The antigen remains unidentified. Graves' hyperthyroidism qualified as stable when ophthalmopathy did not progress within 18 months. The sample is drawn from a study of T cells in Graves' hyperthyroidism and ophthalmopathy. Study-wide findings and caveats: Ophthalmopathy cases were set apart from stable hyperthyroidism by a 13 V-J model. Ophthalmopathy was identified by the model a median approximately 6.9 months ahead of onset.

TCR beta CDR3 regions were amplified from RNA. TCR CDR3 regions were first amplified by RT-PCR with HTBI primers. Each CDR3 protein gets one entry after TCRdb re-called the multiplex PCR reads with MiXCR. The table lists under 800,000 distinct CDR3 sequences, 13% to 15% of them singletons, with roughly a tenth in the top ten. Germline V CDR1 and CDR2: SQVTM, ANQGSEA. V lost 2 bases and J 7 bases, leaving 11 bases between the germline ends. The CDR3 spans 12 residues. Source material: blood. This sequence originates from a woman between 18 and 29 years old with Graves' hyperthyroidism. The J gene is TRBJ1-2, the V gene TRBV29-1; D is unresolved. CDR3 nucleotide sequence: TGCAGCGTTGAACAACCTCTGGTTGGCTACACCTTC. It specifies CSVEQPLVGYTF.